Following are 17 T cell receptor beta chains from one sample sequenced in a study of blood T cell repertoires in COVID-19. Produced via immunoSEQ multiplex PCR; TCRdb's table is partial and in-frame only. The sample gives approximately 110,000 clones, just under 90% of which show up once; under 6% is in the top ten. The sequencing sample was made of peripheral blood. These receptors all come from a woman between 45 and 60 years old with acute or convalescent COVID-19.

The chain carries TRBV6-1 and TRBJ2-7; D perhaps matches TRBD2 (6 bases). Between the trimmed V and J ends, which lost 3 bases and 0 bases, there was a span of 12 bases. The germline CDR1 and CDR2 sequences are MNHNS and SASEGT. The CDR3 has 15 residues. The DNA of the CDR3 is TGTGCCAGCAGTGACGAGCGGGTGAGCTCCTACGAGCAGTACTTC. Amino acids: CASSDERVSSYEQYF.

The chain uses TRBV7-2 and TRBJ2-3, with TRBD1 as a possible D gene (6 bases). The ends were cut back, 3 bases at V and 3 bases at J, with 13 bases in the middle. Per the germline V gene, CDR1 is SGHTA and CDR2 is FQGNSA. The CDR3 spans 15 residues. The CDR3 bases are TGTGCCAGCAGCTTCGGACCAACAGGGACAGATACGCAGTATTTT. Its translation: CASSFGPTGTDTQYF.

The chain has TRBV9 and TRBJ2-2; the match to TRBD2 covers 7 bases. J was trimmed by 5 bases and V by 4 bases; bases with no gene match: 8. This CDR3 is built from 15 residues. Germline lookup yields CDR1 SGDLS and CDR2 YYNGEE. The CDR3 reads CASSPGQGGTGELFF. The DNA of the CDR3 is TGTGCCAGCAGCCCCGGGCAGGGAGGGACCGGGGAGCTGTTTTTT.

This clone has a handful of counts. The gene calls are TRBV5-1 and TRBJ2-1; possibly TRBD1 for D (6 bases). There are 16 residues in the CDR3. Germline loops: CDR1 SGHRS, CDR2 YFSETQ. The V gene lost 0 bases and the J gene lost 2 bases, with 12 bases spanning the gap. CDR3 protein: CASSLAPGATYNEQFF. In DNA form, the CDR3 reads TGCGCCAGCAGCTTGGCCCCAGGGGCTACCTACAATGAGCAGTTCTTC.

The rearrangement links TRBV30 to TRBJ1-4; TRBD1 aligns across 8 bases. CDR1 and CDR2 (germline): GTSNPN, SVGIG (reference sequence). This CDR3 contains 14 residues. V was pared by 8 bases and J by 2 bases, with 7 bases of the junction left unmatched. Here the CDR3 reads CAGTQGATNEKLFF. DNA for the CDR3: TGTGCCGGAACCCAGGGGGCGACTAATGAAAAACTGTTTTTT.

This chain joins TRBV21-1 and TRBJ2-1; TRBD2 reflects the table's D call only, with no check against the DNA. TRBV21-1 is a documented pseudogene. The CDR3 runs to 16 residues. Here the CDR3 DNA reads TGTGCCAGCAGCGAGTTAGCGGGAGGGCCGGTCTATGAGCAGTTCTTC. As protein: CASSELAGGPVYEQFF.

The V and J genes are TRBV7-2 and TRBJ1-2, with D possibly being TRBD1 (5 bases). The CDR3 is 13 residues long. Trimming took off 3 bases at V and 8 bases at J, with 13 bases between the two ends. Germline V gene sequence: CDR1 SGHTA, CDR2 FQGNSA. In DNA form, the CDR3 reads TGTGCCAGCAGCTTCGGGACTATCAGCGGCTACACCTTC. Translation: CASSFGTISGYTF.

This sequence joins TRBV25-1 and TRBJ2-1, with TRBD2 matching over 9 bases. The CDR3 runs to 18 residues. Germline V lookup: CDR1 MGHDK, CDR2 SYGVNS. J was trimmed by 1 base and V by 0 bases; bases with no gene match: 7. The CDR3 nucleotides read TGTGCCAGCAGTGAATATAATAGCGGGAGATATTCCTACAATGAGCAGTTCTTC. This encodes CASSEYNSGRYSYNEQFF.

The chain combines TRBV20-1 with TRBJ2-1, with 11 positions matching TRBD2. The germline CDR1 and CDR2 sequences are DFQATT and SNEGSKA (reference sequence). The CDR3 consists of 15 residues. With 3 bases clipped from V and 6 bases from J, the junction kept 7 bases outside the gene matches. The CDR3 protein is CSASPTSGIPNEQFF. DNA of the CDR3: TGCAGTGCTAGTCCGACTAGCGGGATTCCCAATGAGCAGTTCTTC.

The chain combines TRBV7-2 with TRBJ2-2; 7 positions agree with TRBD1. The CDR3 spans 14 residues. V lost 6 bases, J lost 4 bases, and 5 bases stayed unmatched. Germline V CDR1 and CDR2: SGHTA, FQGNSA. CDR3 in DNA: TGTGCCAGCAGTTTCCGACAGGGCACCGGGGAGCTGTTTTTT. This translates into CASSFRQGTGELFF.

The J gene is TRBJ1-1, the V gene TRBV25-1; D unresolved. This CDR3 comprises 12 residues. With 2 bases removed from V and 9 bases from J, the gap between germline ends came to 10 bases. CDR1 is MGHDK, CDR2 SYGVNS, per germline. The CDR3, as DNA: TGTGCCAGCAGTGAAGGAGGGTTGAAAGCTTTCTTT. Its protein product is CASSEGGLKAFF.

The genes are TRBV7-2 and TRBJ1-1; D remains ambiguous. Per the germline V gene, CDR1 is SGHTA and CDR2 is FQGNSA. The length of the CDR3 is 15 residues. With 2 bases removed from V and 1 base from J, the gap between germline ends came to 11 bases. The CDR3 loop reads CASSLFGGRNTEAFF. The CDR3 DNA reads TGTGCCAGCAGCTTATTCGGAGGTCGGAACACTGAAGCTTTCTTT.

V gene TRBV2 combines with J gene TRBJ2-1; 9 nucleotides agree with TRBD2. The CDR3 covers 14 residues. V dropped 4 bases and J dropped 2; count of bases not matched to a gene: 0. From germline, CDR1 is SNHLY and CDR2 FYNNEI. This CDR3 reads CASSVAGAYNEQFF. The CDR3 DNA reads as TGTGCCAGCAGTGTAGCGGGAGCCTACAATGAGCAGTTCTTC.

The chain recombines TRBV7-9 with TRBJ2-1; 8 positions agree with TRBD2. Trimming at V came to 2 bases and at J to 10 bases, leaving 13 bases not matched to a gene. Germline-derived CDR1 and CDR2 are SEHNR and FQNEAQ (reference sequence). The CDR3 contains 16 residues. The CDR3 protein is CASSLRGQRGLLEQFF. DNA for the CDR3: TGTGCCAGCAGCTTAAGAGGGCAGCGGGGGCTTCTAGAGCAGTTCTTC.

V usage is TRBV28 and J usage is TRBJ1-2; 7 bases are a match to TRBD1. This CDR3 has 13 amino acids. Germline loops: CDR1 MDHEN, CDR2 SYDVKM. The V segment lost 4 bases and the J segment 4 bases; nucleotides outside the gene matches: 3. DNA of the CDR3: TGTGCCAGCAGTTGGGGACAGAGCTATGGCTACACCTTC. Protein: CASSWGQSYGYTF.

This chain uses TRBV28 with TRBJ2-3; 8 bases map to TRBD2. V lost 5 bases to trimming and J lost 7 bases; unmatched junction nucleotides: 8. Germline CDR1 MDHEN, CDR2 SYDVKM. This CDR3 has 14 residues. The CDR3 sequence: CASSPSGRGHTQYF. CDR3 in DNA: TGTGCCAGCAGTCCGAGCGGGAGAGGACATACGCAGTATTTT.

The sample holds one count of this clone. The J gene is TRBJ1-2, the V gene TRBV14, with TRBD1 matching 9 bases. The germline CDR1 and CDR2 sequences are SGHDN and FVKESK. The CDR3 spans 13 residues. Trimming at V came to 4 bases and at J to 6 bases, leaving 3 bases not matched to a gene. The CDR3 DNA sequence: TGTGCCAGCAGCCCCCGGACAGGGGATGGCTACACCTTC. Translation gives CASSPRTGDGYTF.